This entry lists 12 T cell receptor beta chains sequenced from one sample in a study of Ad26.COV2.S vaccination and SARS-CoV-2 variants. As for treatment: some 20 received Ad26.COV2.S at low or high dose, single or two shots; about five received placebo; per-sample allocation not given. Vaccine and placebo recipients were sampled on day 63 after the first injection. The data were produced by immunoSEQ multiplex PCR, yet TCRdb's version contains in-frame clones alone and is incomplete. Of around 450,000 clones in the sample, 80% to 95% were seen once. The sample here was peripheral blood, taken in a trial of Ad26.COV2.S vaccine versus placebo. The receptors originated from a person between 18 and 60 years old who received the Ad26.COV2.S COVID-19 vaccine or a placebo.

V usage is TRBV7-9 and J usage is TRBJ2-5; the D gene is possibly TRBD2 (5 bases). Germline CDR1 is SEHNR and CDR2 is FQNEAQ (reference sequence). Trimming removed 1 base at V and 5 bases at J, with 11 bases between. CDR3 length: 14 residues. The CDR3 sequence is CASSLGPGMETQYF. CDR3 in DNA: TGTGCCAGCAGCTTAGGTCCCGGGATGGAGACCCAGTACTTC.

The chain uses TRBV4-2 and TRBJ2-7; 10 bases map to TRBD1. After removal of 1 base from V and 6 bases from J, the junction contained 6 bases not matched to a gene. Germline V lookup: CDR1 LGHNA, CDR2 YNFKEQ. The CDR3 loop spans 15 amino acids. CDR3 nucleotide sequence: TGTGCCAGCAGCCAAGGGGGACAGGGGTCGGGCGAGCAGTACTTC. The encoded protein is CASSQGGQGSGEQYF.

J is TRBJ1-1 and V is TRBV13; D unresolved. CDR1 is PRHDT, CDR2 FYEKMQ, per germline (reference sequence). Between the trimmed V and J ends, which lost 5 bases and 7 bases, there was a span of 11 bases. The length of the CDR3 is 12 residues. The CDR3 loop is CASSIRRREAFF. For the CDR3, the DNA is TGTGCCAGCAGCATTCGGCGACGTGAAGCTTTCTTT.

The V and J genes are TRBV5-4 and TRBJ2-1, with a possible D match to TRBD2 (7 bases). Germline V gene lookup returns CDR1 SGHNT and CDR2 YYREEE (reference sequence). The CDR3 covers 14 residues. V lost 2 bases and J lost 9, with 15 bases in between. In DNA, the CDR3 is TGTGCCAGCAGCTTTGGGTGGGAGGGGGGTGAGCAGTTCTTC. Translation: CASSFGWEGGEQFF.

The rearrangement joins TRBV30 to TRBJ2-7; the D gene is possibly TRBD2 (5 bases). CDR3 length: 13 residues. V was cut by 3 bases and J by 3 bases, with 12 bases left in between. Per germline, CDR1 GTSNPN and CDR2 SVGIG (reference sequence). CDR3 coding DNA: TGTGCCTGGAGCCCAAACGGGATCTACGAGCAGTACTTC. Its translation is CAWSPNGIYEQYF.

Comments on this clone: Other nucleotide sequences in the sample specify the same CDR3. The chain joins TRBV15 to TRBJ1-2; a possible D gene is TRBD1 (5 bases). Germline loops: CDR1 LNHNV, CDR2 YYDKDF (reference sequence). The CDR3 is 15 residues long. Trimming took off 0 bases at V and 2 bases at J, with 10 bases between the two ends. DNA for the CDR3: TGTGCCACCAGCAGAGAGGGCAGGGCAAACTATGGCTACACCTTC. This sequence encodes CATSREGRANYGYTF. Combining the CDR3 with reference TRBV15 and TRBJ1-2 gives the whole variable domain DAMVIQNPRYQVTQFGKPVTLSCSQTLNHNVMYWYQQKSSQAPKLLFHYYDKDFNNEADTPDNFQSRRPNTSFCFLDIRSPGLGDTAMYLCATSREGRANYGYTFGSGTRLTVV.

The chain joins TRBV30 to TRBJ2-7; D not resolved. The V and J ends lost 6 bases and 2 bases respectively, with 8 bases between them. Germline V gives CDR1 GTSNPN, CDR2 SVGIG (reference sequence). The CDR3 spans 11 residues. The CDR3 nucleotides are TGTGCCTGTACATACGCCTACGAGCAGTACTTC. Amino acids: CACTYAYEQYF.

The chain combines TRBV4-3 with TRBJ2-7; 8 positions match TRBD2. Trimming removed 0 bases from V and 0 bases from J; junction bases left unmatched: 4. Germline CDR1 is LGHNA and CDR2 is YSLEER. The CDR3 contains 16 residues. CDR3 protein: CASSQDGGGTSYEQYF. CDR3 bases: TGCGCCAGCAGCCAAGACGGCGGGGGGACCTCCTACGAGCAGTACTTC.

V and J are TRBV30 and TRBJ1-1, with D possibly matching TRBD1 (5 bases). From germline, CDR1 is GTSNPN and CDR2 SVGIG (reference sequence). The CDR3 length is 13 residues. Trimming pared 0 bases from V and 1 base from J, leaving 6 bases between. The CDR3 loop reads CAWSVQENTEAFF. The CDR3 region has the DNA TGTGCCTGGAGTGTACAGGAGAACACTGAAGCTTTCTTT.

On this clone: Germline and junction disagree at one end, which may indicate a read error. V is TRBV10-2 and J is TRBJ2-1, with D unresolved. Germline CDR1 WSHSY, CDR2 SAAADI. The CDR3 extends over 12 amino acids. The CDR3: CATSPDLNEQFF. The CDR3 DNA reads as TGCGCCACCAGTCCGGACCTCAATGAGCAGTTCTTC.

The rearrangement links TRBV5-1 to TRBJ1-2, with D uncertain. The CDR3 is made up of 14 amino acids. V lost 1 base to trimming and J lost 0 bases, with 7 bases between them. Germline loops: CDR1 SGHRS, CDR2 YFSETQ. CDR3 nucleotides: TGCGCCAGCAGCTTGTCTGCGACTAACTATGGCTACACCTTC. Encoded protein: CASSLSATNYGYTF.

The chain is built from TRBV29-1 and TRBJ2-7; 7 bases agree with TRBD2. The CDR3 covers 14 residues. Germline loops: CDR1 SQVTM, CDR2 ANQGSEA. Trimming at V came to 5 bases and at J to 2 bases, leaving 9 bases not matched to a gene. As DNA, the CDR3 is TGCAGCGTTTCCGGACGGGGGGTGACCTACGAGCAGTACTTC. Its translation is CSVSGRGVTYEQYF.